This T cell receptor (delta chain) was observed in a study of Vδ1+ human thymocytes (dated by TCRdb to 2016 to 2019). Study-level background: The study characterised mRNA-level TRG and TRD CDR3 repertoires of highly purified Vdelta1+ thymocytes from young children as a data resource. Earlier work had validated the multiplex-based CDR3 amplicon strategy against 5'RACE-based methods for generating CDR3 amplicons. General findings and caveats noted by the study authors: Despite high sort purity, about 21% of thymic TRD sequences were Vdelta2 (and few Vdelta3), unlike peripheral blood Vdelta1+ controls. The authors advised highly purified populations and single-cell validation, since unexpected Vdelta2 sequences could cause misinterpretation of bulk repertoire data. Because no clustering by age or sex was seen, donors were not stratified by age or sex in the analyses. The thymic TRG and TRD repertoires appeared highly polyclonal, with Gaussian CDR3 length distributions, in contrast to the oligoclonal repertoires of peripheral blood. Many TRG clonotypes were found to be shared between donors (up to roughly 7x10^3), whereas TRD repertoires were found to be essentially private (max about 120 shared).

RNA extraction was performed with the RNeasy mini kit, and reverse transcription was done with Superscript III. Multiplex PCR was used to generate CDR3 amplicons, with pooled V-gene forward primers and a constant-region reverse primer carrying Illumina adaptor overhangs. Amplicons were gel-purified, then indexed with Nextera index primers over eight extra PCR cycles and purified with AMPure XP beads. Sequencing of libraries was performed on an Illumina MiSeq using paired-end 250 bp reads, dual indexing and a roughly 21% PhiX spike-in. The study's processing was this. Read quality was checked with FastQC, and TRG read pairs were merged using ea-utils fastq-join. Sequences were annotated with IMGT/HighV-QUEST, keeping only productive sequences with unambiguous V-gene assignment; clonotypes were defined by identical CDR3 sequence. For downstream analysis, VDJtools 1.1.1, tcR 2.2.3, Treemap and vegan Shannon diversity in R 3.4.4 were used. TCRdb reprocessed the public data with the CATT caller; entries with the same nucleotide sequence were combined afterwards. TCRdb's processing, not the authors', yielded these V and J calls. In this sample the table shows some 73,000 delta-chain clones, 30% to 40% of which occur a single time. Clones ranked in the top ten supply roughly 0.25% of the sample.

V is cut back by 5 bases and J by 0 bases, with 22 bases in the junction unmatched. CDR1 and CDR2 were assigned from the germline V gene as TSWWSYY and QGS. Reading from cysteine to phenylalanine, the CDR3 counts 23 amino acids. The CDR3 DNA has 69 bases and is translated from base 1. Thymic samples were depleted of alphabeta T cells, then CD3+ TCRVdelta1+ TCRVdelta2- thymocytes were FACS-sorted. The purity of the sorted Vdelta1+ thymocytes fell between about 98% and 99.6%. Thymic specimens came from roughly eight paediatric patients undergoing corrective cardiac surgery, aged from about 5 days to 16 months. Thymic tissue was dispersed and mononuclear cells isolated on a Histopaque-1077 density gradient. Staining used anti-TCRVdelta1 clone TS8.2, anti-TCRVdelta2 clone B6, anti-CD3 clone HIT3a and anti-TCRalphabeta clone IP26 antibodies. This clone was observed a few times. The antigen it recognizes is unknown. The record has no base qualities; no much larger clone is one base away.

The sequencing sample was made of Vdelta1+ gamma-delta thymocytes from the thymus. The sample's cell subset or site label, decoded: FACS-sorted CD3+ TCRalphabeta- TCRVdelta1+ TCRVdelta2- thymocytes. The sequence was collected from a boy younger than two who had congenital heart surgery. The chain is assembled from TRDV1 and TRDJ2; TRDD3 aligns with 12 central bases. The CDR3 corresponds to CALGPRAVRGWGIRPSLTAQLFF. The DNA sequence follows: TGTGCTCTTGGGCCCCGAGCTGTAAGGGGCTGGGGGATACGTCCGTCTTTGACAGCACAACTCTTCTTT.